Following are 11 T cell receptor beta chains from one sample sequenced in a study of T cells in narcolepsy. Clones were read by immunoSEQ multiplex PCR, and TCRdb kept only the in-frame ones, dropping some. The data show tens of thousands of clones, around 83% seen once. Sequences were obtained from memory (CD45RA-) CD4+ T cells from blood. The origin of the receptors is a human donor in good health.

A remark on this clone: Just one base apart from a much larger clone, this may be a read error. The chain is built from TRBV7-2 and TRBJ2-2, with 8 bases lining up with TRBD2. The CDR3 is 14 amino acids. The germline V gene has CDR1 SGHTA and CDR2 FQGNSA. V gave up 1 base and J gave up 5 bases; unmatched junction bases: 0. CDR3 sequence reads: CASSLGLATGELFF. DNA of the CDR3: TGTGCCAGCAGCTTAGGACTAGCGACCGGGGAGCTGTTTTTT.

This chain links TRBV7-2 with TRBJ2-1; D may be TRBD1 or TRBD2 (5 bases each). Trimming stripped 0 bases from V and 2 bases from J, with 17 bases between. This CDR3 contains 18 residues. Germline CDR1 SGHTA, CDR2 FQGNSA. Here the CDR3 reads CASSLAETRGLPYNEQFF. DNA of the CDR3: TGTGCCAGCAGCTTAGCGGAGACACGGGGCCTTCCCTACAATGAGCAGTTCTTC. The variable domain in full, with the rest retrieved from reference TRBV7-2 and TRBJ2-1, is GAGVSQSPSNKVTEKGKDVELRCDPISGHTALYWYRQSLGQGLEFLIYFQGNSAPDKSGLPSDRFSAERTGGSVSTLTIQRTQQEDSAVYLCASSLAETRGLPYNEQFFGPGTRLTVL.

V and J are TRBV4-1 and TRBJ2-7, with D tentatively TRBD2 (6 bases). Germline V gene sequence: CDR1 MGHRA, CDR2 YSYEKL. The ends were cut back, 0 bases at V and 2 bases at J, with 14 bases in the middle. The CDR3 length is 16 residues. The CDR3 nucleotides read TGCGCCAGCAGCCAAGAACCTGGAGGGTTGACCTACGAGCAGTACTTC. Its translation: CASSQEPGGLTYEQYF.

The chain joins TRBV5-4 to TRBJ2-7; no reliable D call. The CDR3 runs to 11 residues. Germline lookup yields CDR1 SGHNT and CDR2 YYREEE (reference sequence). Between the trimmed V and J ends, which lost 0 bases and 8 bases, there was a span of 6 bases. CDR3 nucleotides: TGTGCCAGCAGCTTGGGGCCCCAGCAGTACGTC. It specifies CASSLGPQQYV.

The chain carries TRBV6-1 and TRBJ2-1; unclear D gene. Trimming cost V 8 bases and J 3 bases, with 14 bases left between them. CDR1 MNHNS and CDR2 SASEGT come from the germline V gene. The CDR3 extends over 14 amino acids. The CDR3 here is CASGSGRDYNEQFF. CDR3 sequence (DNA): TGTGCCAGCGGGTCCGGTAGGGACTACAATGAGCAGTTCTTC.

The gene calls are TRBV6-5 and TRBJ2-3; D is possibly TRBD1 (8 bases). This CDR3 region has 15 residues. The V gene lost 6 bases and the J gene lost 1 base, with 14 bases spanning the gap. Germline V gene data show CDR1 as MNHEY and CDR2 as SVGAGI. The CDR3 here is CASSRAGQGTDTQYF. The CDR3 bases are TGTGCCAGCAGCCGAGCGGGACAGGGCACAGATACGCAGTATTTT.

Comments on this clone: Other DNA variants within this sample encode the same CDR3. The CDR3: CASSLRGKGNTIYF. CDR3 nucleotides: TGTGCCAGCAGCTTACGAGGGAAAGGAAACACCATATATTTT. V and J are TRBV5-6 and TRBJ1-3; D ambiguous. Germline V CDR1 and CDR2: SGHDT, YYEEEE. V lost 2 bases and J lost 4, with 10 bases in between. The CDR3 sequence is 14 residues long.

V gene TRBV6-5 combines with J gene TRBJ1-1; D call uncertain. The germline V gene has CDR1 MNHEY and CDR2 SVGAGI. The CDR3 consists of 13 residues. The V end lost 2 bases, the J end lost 2 bases, and 6 bases lay between the germline ends. The CDR3 bases are TGTGCCAGCAGTTACCTAGTTAACACTGAAGCTTTCTTT. Its translation is CASSYLVNTEAFF.

This chain connects TRBV5-4 to TRBJ1-2; 7 positions agree with TRBD1. The CDR3 totals 14 residues. CDR1 is SGHNT and CDR2 is YYREEE in the germline V gene (reference sequence). The ends lost 1 base at V and 2 bases at J; junction bases unmatched: 2. CDR3 loop: CASSLTGENYGYTF. The DNA for the CDR3 is TGTGCCAGCAGCTTGACAGGGGAAAACTATGGCTACACCTTC.

The rearrangement joins TRBV15 to TRBJ1-1, with 8 bases aligning to TRBD1. Germline CDR1 and CDR2: LNHNV and YYDKDF (reference sequence). V was pared by 3 bases and J by 1 base, with 4 bases of the junction left unmatched. The CDR3 length is 15 residues. The CDR3 spells CATSRDGQGNTEAFF. The DNA for the CDR3 is TGTGCCACCAGCAGGGATGGACAGGGGAACACTGAAGCTTTCTTT.

The gene calls are TRBV6-5 and TRBJ1-4; tentatively, D is TRBD1 (5 bases). Germline V gene lookup returns CDR1 MNHEY and CDR2 SVGAGI. This CDR3 spans 15 amino acids. Trimming shortened V by 4 bases and J by 5 bases, and 14 bases separated the two germline ends. CDR3 coding DNA: TGTGCCAGCAGTTTGGGTCGGGGCCTAAATGAAAAACTGTTTTTT. Its protein product is CASSLGRGLNEKLFF.